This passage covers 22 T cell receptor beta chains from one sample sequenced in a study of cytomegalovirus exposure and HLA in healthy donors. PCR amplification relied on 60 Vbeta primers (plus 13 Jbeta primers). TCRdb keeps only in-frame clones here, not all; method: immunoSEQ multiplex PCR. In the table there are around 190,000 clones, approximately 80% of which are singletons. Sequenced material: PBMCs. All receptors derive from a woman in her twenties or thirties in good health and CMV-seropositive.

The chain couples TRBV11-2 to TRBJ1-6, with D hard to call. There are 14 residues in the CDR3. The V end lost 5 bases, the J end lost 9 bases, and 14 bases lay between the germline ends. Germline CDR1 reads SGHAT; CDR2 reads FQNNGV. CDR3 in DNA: TGTGCCAGCAGCCCCGGGATGGTTAGTTCACCCCTCCACTTT. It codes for CASSPGMVSSPLHF.

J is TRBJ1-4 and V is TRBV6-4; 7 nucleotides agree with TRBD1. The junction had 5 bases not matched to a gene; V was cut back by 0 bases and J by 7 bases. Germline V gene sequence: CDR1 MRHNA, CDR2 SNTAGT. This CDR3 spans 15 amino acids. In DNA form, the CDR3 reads TGTGCCAGCAGTGACTCTTCTGGGACAGTTGAAAAACTGTTTTTT. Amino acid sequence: CASSDSSGTVEKLFF.

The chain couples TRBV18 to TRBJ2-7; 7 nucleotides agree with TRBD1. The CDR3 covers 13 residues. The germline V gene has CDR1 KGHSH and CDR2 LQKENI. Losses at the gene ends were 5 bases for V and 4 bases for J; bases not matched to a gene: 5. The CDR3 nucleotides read TGTGCCAGCTCAAGAATGACAGGGTACGAGCAGTACTTC. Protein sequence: CASSRMTGYEQYF.

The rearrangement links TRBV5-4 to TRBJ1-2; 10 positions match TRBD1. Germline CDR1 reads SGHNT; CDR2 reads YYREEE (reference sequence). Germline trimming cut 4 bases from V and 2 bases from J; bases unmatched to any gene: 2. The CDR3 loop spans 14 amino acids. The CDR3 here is CASSTGQGNYGYTF. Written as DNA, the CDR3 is TGTGCCAGCAGCACGGGACAGGGGAACTATGGCTACACCTTC.

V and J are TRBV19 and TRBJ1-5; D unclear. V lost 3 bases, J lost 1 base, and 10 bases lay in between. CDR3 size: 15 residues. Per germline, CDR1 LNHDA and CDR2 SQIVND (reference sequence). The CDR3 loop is CASSMEKVSNQPQHF. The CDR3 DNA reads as TGTGCCAGTAGTATGGAGAAGGTAAGCAATCAGCCCCAGCATTTT.

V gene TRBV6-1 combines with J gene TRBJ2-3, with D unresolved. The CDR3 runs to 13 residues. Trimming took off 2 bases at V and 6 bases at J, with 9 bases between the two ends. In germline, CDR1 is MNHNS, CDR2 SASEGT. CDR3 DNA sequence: TGTGCCAGCAGTGAAAATATCCAGGATACGCAGTATTTT. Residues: CASSENIQDTQYF.

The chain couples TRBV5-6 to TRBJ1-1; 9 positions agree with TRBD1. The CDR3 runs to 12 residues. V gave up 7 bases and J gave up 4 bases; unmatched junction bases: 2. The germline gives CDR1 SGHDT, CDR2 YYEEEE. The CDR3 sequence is CASSTGGTEAFF. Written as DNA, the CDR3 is TGTGCCAGCTCGACAGGGGGCACTGAAGCTTTCTTT.

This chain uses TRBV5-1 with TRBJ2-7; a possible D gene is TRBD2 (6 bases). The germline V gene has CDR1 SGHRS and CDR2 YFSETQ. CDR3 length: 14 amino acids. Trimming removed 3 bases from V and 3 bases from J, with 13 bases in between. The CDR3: CASSSGPSDYEQYF. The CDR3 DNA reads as TGCGCCAGCAGCTCTGGGCCTAGCGACTACGAGCAGTACTTC.

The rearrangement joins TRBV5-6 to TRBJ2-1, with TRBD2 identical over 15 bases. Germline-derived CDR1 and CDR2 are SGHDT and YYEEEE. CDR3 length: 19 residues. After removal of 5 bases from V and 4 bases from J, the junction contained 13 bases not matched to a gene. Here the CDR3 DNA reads TGTGCCAGCAGAAAACAGTGGACTAGCGGGGGGGCTAGGTACAATGAGCAGTTCTTC. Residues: CASRKQWTSGGARYNEQFF.

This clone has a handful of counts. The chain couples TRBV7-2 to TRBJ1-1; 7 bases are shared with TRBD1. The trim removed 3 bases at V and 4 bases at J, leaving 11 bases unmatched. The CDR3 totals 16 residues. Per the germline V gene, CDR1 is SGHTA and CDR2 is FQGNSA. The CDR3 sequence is CASSLRDSRSGTEAFF. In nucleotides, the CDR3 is TGTGCCAGCAGCTTGCGGGACAGCCGTAGTGGCACTGAAGCTTTCTTT.

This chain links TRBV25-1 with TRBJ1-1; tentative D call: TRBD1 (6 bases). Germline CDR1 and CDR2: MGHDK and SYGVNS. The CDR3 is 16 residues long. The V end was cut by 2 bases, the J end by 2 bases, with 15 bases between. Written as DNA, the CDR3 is TGTGCCAGCAGTGAAGGGGGCCGGGCCCGCAACACTGAAGCTTTCTTT. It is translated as CASSEGGRARNTEAFF.

The DNA of the CDR3 is TGTGCCAGAAAGCGCCCGGGGAGAGTTTACGAGCAGTACTTC. Its protein is CARKRPGRVYEQYF. The gene calls are TRBV5-3 and TRBJ2-7, with D possibly TRBD2 on 5 matching bases. TRBV5-3 belongs to the ORF category, with a function that is uncertain. V was cut by 6 bases and J by 4 bases, with 17 bases left in between. The CDR3 has 14 residues.

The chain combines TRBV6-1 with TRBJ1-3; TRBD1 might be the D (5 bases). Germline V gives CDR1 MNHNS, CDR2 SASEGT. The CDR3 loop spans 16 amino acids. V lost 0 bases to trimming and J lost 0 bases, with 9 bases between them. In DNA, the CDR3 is TGTGCCAGCAGTGAAGCGTGGGGCGGCTCTGGAAACACCATATATTTT. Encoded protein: CASSEAWGGSGNTIYF.

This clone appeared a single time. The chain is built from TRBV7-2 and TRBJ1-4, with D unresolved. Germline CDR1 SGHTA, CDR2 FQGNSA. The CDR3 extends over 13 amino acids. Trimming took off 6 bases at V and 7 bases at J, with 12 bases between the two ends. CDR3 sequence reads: CASRLGATEKLFF. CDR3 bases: TGTGCCAGCAGACTAGGCGCGACTGAAAAACTGTTTTTT.

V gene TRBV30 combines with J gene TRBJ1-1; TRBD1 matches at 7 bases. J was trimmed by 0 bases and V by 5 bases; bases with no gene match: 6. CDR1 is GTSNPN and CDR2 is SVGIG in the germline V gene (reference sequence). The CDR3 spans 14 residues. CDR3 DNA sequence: TGTGCCTGGGGGACAGACATTCTGAACACTGAAGCTTTCTTT. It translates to CAWGTDILNTEAFF.

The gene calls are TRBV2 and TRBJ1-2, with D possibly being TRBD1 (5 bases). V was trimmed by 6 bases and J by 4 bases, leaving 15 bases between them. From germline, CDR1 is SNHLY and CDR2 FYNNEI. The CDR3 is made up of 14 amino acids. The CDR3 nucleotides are TGTGCCAGCAGGTGGGGACTTAGTACCTATGGCTACACCTTC. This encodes CASRWGLSTYGYTF. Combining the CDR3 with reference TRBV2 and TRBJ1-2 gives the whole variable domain EPEVTQTPSHQVTQMGQEVILRCVPISNHLYFYWYRQILGQKVEFLVSFYNNEISEKSEIFDDQFSVERPDGSNFTLKIRSTKLEDSAMYFCASRWGLSTYGYTFGSGTRLTVV.

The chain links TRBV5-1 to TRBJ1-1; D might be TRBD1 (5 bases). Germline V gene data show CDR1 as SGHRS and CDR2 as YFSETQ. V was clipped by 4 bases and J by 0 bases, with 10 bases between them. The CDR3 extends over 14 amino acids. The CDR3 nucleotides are TGCGCCAGCAGCCCGGACACGCTGAACACTGAAGCTTTCTTT. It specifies CASSPDTLNTEAFF.

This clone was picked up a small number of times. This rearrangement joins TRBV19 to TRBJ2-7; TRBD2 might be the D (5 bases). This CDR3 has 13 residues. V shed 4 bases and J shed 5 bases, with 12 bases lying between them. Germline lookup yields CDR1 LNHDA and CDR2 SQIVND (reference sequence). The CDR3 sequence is CASSTSLANEQYF. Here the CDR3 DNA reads TGTGCCAGTAGTACATCGTTAGCGAACGAGCAGTACTTC.

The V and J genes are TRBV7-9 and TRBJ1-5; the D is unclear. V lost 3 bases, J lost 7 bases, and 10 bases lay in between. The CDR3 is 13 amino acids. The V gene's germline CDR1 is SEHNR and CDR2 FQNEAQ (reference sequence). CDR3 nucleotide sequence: TGTGCCAGCAGCTTGGGCAGAGACCAGCCCCAGCATTTT. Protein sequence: CASSLGRDQPQHF.

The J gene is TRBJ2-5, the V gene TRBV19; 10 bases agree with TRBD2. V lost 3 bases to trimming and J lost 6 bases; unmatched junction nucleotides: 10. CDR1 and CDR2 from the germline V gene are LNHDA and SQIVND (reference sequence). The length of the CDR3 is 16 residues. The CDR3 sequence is CASSMGLAGAVKTQYF. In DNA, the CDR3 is TGTGCCAGTAGTATGGGGCTAGCGGGGGCTGTGAAGACCCAGTACTTC. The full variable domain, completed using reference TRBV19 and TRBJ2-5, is DGGITQSPKYLFRKEGQNVTLSCEQNLNHDAMYWYRQDPGQGLRLIYYSQIVNDFQKGDIAEGYSVSREKKESFPLTVTSAQKNPTAFYLCASSMGLAGAVKTQYFGPGTRLLVL.

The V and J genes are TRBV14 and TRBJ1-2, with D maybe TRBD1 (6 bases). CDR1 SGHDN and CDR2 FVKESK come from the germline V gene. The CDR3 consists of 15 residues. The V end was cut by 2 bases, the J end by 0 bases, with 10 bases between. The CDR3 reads CASSQITGPNYGYTF. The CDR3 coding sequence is TGTGCCAGCAGCCAAATCACAGGGCCTAACTATGGCTACACCTTC.

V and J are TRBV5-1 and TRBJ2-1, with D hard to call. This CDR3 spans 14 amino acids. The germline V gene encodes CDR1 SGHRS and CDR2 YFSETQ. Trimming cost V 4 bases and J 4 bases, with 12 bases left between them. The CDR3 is CASSLVPGYNEQFF. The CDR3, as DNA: TGCGCCAGCAGCCTGGTCCCAGGATACAATGAGCAGTTCTTC.